Shown below are 19 T cell receptor beta chains from a single sample sequenced in a study of response to subunit inactivated influenza vaccine (dated by TCRdb to between 2018 and 2020). The library was made by RT-PCR. The instrument given in TCRdb is Illumina HiSeq 2500. The raw public data were reprocessed by TCRdb itself: fastp quality trimming at Q25, MiXCR clonotype calling, in-frame beta chains only. Every entry covers one CDR3 protein and lists the most common genes and DNA from its rows. A total of about 160,000 distinct CDR3 sequences appear in this sample, approximately 11% of them only once. The leading ten clones occupy 9.5% to 15% of the sample. Explained via the paper, the time point label denotes: approximately 45 days after influenza vaccine administration. The sample in question was non-naive T cells sorted from PBMCs, obtained 35 to 45 days after vaccination. The sample's cell subset or site label is to be understood as: memory T cell fraction. All receptors derive from a man aged 50 or older who received an inactivated influenza vaccine. Donor details come from another sample of the same person, matched by shared clones.

The chain has TRBV12-3 or TRBV12-4 and TRBJ1-2; TRBD1 aligns across 9 bases. After removal of 4 bases from V and 8 bases from J, the junction contained 8 bases not matched to a gene. This CDR3 is built from 14 residues. The CDR3 is CASSSRQGVGGYTF. The CDR3, as DNA: TGTGCCAGCAGTTCCCGACAGGGGGTGGGAGGCTACACCTTC.

Concerning this clonotype itself: A junction boundary mismatches the germline segment, possibly from a read error. The gene calls are TRBV2 and TRBJ2-7; no clear D. Germline V lookup: CDR1 SNHLY, CDR2 FYNNEI. The CDR3 contains 15 residues. For the CDR3, the DNA is TGTGTCAGCAGTCTAACATACATGGGGACCTACGAGCAGTACTTC. Translation: CVSSLTYMGTYEQYF.

The table lists this clonotype with a few counts. The chain joins TRBV6-2 or TRBV6-3 to TRBJ2-1; D uncertain. This CDR3 has 11 residues. V was clipped by 7 bases and J by 7 bases, with 8 bases between them. Germline V lookup: CDR1 MNHEY, CDR2 SVGEGT. This CDR3 reads CASTDVNEQFF. The CDR3, as DNA: TGTGCCAGCACCGATGTAAATGAGCAGTTCTTC.

This clonotype has just a few counts. DNA of the CDR3: TGTGCCAGCAGAAGGACAGGGGGCGCGAACACCGGGGAGCTGTTTTTT. It specifies CASRRTGGANTGELFF. V usage is TRBV6-2 or TRBV6-3 and J usage is TRBJ2-2; TRBD1 agrees at 11 bases. Germline-derived CDR1 and CDR2 are MNHEY and SVGEGT. The V gene end was trimmed by 6 bases and the J gene end by 0 bases; junction bases not matched to a gene: 3. CDR3 length equals 16 residues.

At least ten counts were recorded for this clonotype. This sequence joins TRBV6-5 and TRBJ1-5; weak D call: TRBD1 (5 bases). CDR3 length equals 12 residues. The germline V and J ends were trimmed by 6 bases and 2 bases, with 5 bases remaining between them. CDR1 and CDR2 (germline): MNHEY, SVGAGI. The CDR3, as DNA: TGTGCCAGCAGGACAGGCAATCAGCCCCAGCATTTT. This encodes CASRTGNQPQHF.

This clonotype was detected many times. The chain joins TRBV5-5 to TRBJ2-1, with 11 bases lining up with TRBD2. V lost 4 bases and J lost 0; bases outside the gene matches: 3. Germline V gene sequence: CDR1 SGHKS, CDR2 YYEKEE (reference sequence). The CDR3 covers 16 residues. The DNA for the CDR3 is TGTGCCAGCAGCACTAGCGGGAGAAGCTCCTACAATGAGCAGTTCTTC. It specifies CASSTSGRSSYNEQFF.

This clonotype has only a few counts. This chain uses TRBV7-8 with TRBJ2-7; the match to TRBD2 covers 8 bases. Germline assignment: CDR1 SGHVS and CDR2 FQNEAQ. This CDR3 region has 17 residues. V was pared by 2 bases and J by 0 bases, with 9 bases of the junction left unmatched. CDR3 nucleotides: TGTGCCAGCAGCTTATTCAGCCTAGCGGGCACCTCCTACGAGCAGTACTTC. It specifies CASSLFSLAGTSYEQYF.

The chain joins TRBV6-2 or TRBV6-3 to TRBJ2-1; 11 nucleotides line up with TRBD2. V lost 0 bases to trimming and J lost 9 bases; unmatched junction nucleotides: 4. Germline V gene data show CDR1 as MNHEY and CDR2 as SVGEGT. This CDR3 contains 15 residues. The CDR3 DNA sequence: TGTGCCAGCAGTTACTCCCTAGCGGGAGGTGGTGAGCAGTTCTTC. Its protein is CASSYSLAGGGEQFF.

The chain couples TRBV20-1 to TRBJ1-5; 7 bases match TRBD1. The V and J ends lost 3 bases and 11 bases, in that order; junction bases with no gene match: 7. The CDR3 is 12 residues long. CDR1 and CDR2 (germline): DFQATT, SNEGSKA (reference sequence). For the CDR3, the DNA is TGCAGTGCTAGGACAGGGCCTTTGGCCCAGCATTTT. This sequence encodes CSARTGPLAQHF.

This chain connects TRBV2 to TRBJ2-7; possibly TRBD1 for D (6 bases). The CDR3 is 13 residues long. V dropped 7 bases and J dropped 6 bases, with 16 bases sitting between them. Germline V lookup: CDR1 SNHLY, CDR2 FYNNEI. This chain's CDR3 is CASTRLTGSEQYF. The CDR3 region has the DNA TGTGCCAGCACCCGTTTGACAGGTAGCGAGCAGTACTTC.

V is TRBV3-1 and J is TRBJ2-7, with 7 bases aligning to TRBD2. V gave up 1 base and J gave up 7 bases; unmatched junction bases: 10. Germline V gene data show CDR1 as LGHDT and CDR2 as YNNKEL (reference sequence). The CDR3 extends over 15 amino acids. CDR3 loop: CASSQGDRQAGEQYF. CDR3 DNA: TGTGCCAGCAGCCAAGGGGACCGCCAAGCGGGGGAGCAGTACTTC.

V is TRBV18 and J is TRBJ2-1; 14 nucleotides line up with TRBD2. Germline V gene data show CDR1 as KGHSH and CDR2 as LQKENI. V shed 5 bases and J 7 bases; nucleotides not matched to a gene: 7. The CDR3 covers 16 residues. The CDR3: CASSFDRLAGGNEQFF. CDR3 nucleotides: TGTGCCAGCTCATTCGACCGACTAGCGGGAGGGAATGAGCAGTTCTTC.

This clonotype was seen at least ten times. The V and J genes are TRBV10-3 and TRBJ1-2; 7 nucleotides line up with TRBD1. CDR3 length equals 13 residues. The J segment lost 6 bases and the V segment lost 9 bases, leaving 10 bases of the junction unmatched. CDR1 and CDR2 (germline): ENHRY, SYGVKD. The CDR3 loop reads CAITGEQENGYTF. In DNA form, the CDR3 reads TGTGCCATTACAGGGGAGCAGGAGAATGGCTACACCTTC.

This clonotype was seen only a few times. The genes are TRBV20-1 and TRBJ1-4; weak D call: TRBD1 (5 bases). V was clipped by 3 bases and J by 3 bases, with 14 bases between them. Per the germline V gene, CDR1 is DFQATT and CDR2 is SNEGSKA (reference sequence). There are 15 residues in the CDR3. CDR3 amino acids: CSASLWGEANEKLFF. The CDR3 DNA reads TGCAGTGCTAGCCTTTGGGGGGAAGCTAATGAAAAACTGTTTTTT.

J is TRBJ2-5 and V is TRBV10-2; D ambiguous. Germline V gene lookup returns CDR1 WSHSY and CDR2 SAAADI. V lost 4 bases, J lost 0 bases, and 3 bases lay in between. The CDR3 has 12 residues. The CDR3 protein is CASSVDQETQYF. CDR3 DNA sequence: TGCGCCAGCAGTGTGGACCAAGAGACCCAGTACTTC.

This clonotype has just a few counts. The chain links TRBV28 to TRBJ2-1; 10 positions agree with TRBD2. This CDR3 has 13 amino acids. In germline, CDR1 is MDHEN, CDR2 SYDVKM. V dropped 6 bases and J dropped 7; count of bases not matched to a gene: 3. CDR3 in DNA: TGTGCCAGCAGGCTAGCGGGAGCAAATGAGCAGTTCTTC. Residues: CASRLAGANEQFF.

This clonotype was observed many times. The genes are TRBV5-1 and TRBJ1-3, with 7 bases identical to TRBD1. Per the germline V gene, CDR1 is SGHRS and CDR2 is YFSETQ. The CDR3 has 18 residues. J gave up 0 bases and V 0 bases, and 9 bases lay outside the gene matches. The CDR3 DNA sequence: TGCGCCAGCAGCTTGGTCGGGACAGTTCTCGGCTCTGGAAACACCATATATTTT. Amino acids: CASSLVGTVLGSGNTIYF. Together with reference TRBV5-1 and TRBJ1-3, the CDR3 gives the full variable domain: KAGVTQTPRYLIKTRGQQVTLSCSPISGHRSVSWYQQTPGQGLQFLFEYFSETQRNKGNFPGRFSGRQFSNSRSEMNVSTLELGDSALYLCASSLVGTVLGSGNTIYFGEGSWLTVV.

In this sample, this clonotype turned up a few times. The chain employs TRBV6-5 and TRBJ1-5; tentative D call: TRBD1 (5 bases). Germline CDR1 is MNHEY and CDR2 is SVGAGI. V was shortened by 2 bases and J by 6 bases, with 17 bases between the two germline ends. This CDR3 is built from 16 residues. CDR3 bases: TGTGCCAGCAGTTACGTTGGGGGGATATCGGGTCAGCCCCAGCATTTT. Translating gives CASSYVGGISGQPQHF.

This clonotype has more than one count but fewer than ten. The chain couples TRBV18 to TRBJ1-1; D unclear. V gave up 3 bases and J gave up 0 bases, with 20 bases separating them. CDR1 is KGHSH and CDR2 is LQKENI in the germline V gene. There are 18 residues in the CDR3. CDR3 sequence reads: CASSPSRAATALNTEAFF. In DNA, the CDR3 is TGTGCCAGCTCACCGAGCCGGGCCGCGACGGCCCTGAACACTGAAGCTTTCTTT. Based on the CDR3 plus reference TRBV18 and TRBJ1-1, the full variable domain is NAGVMQNPRHLVRRRGQEARLRCSPMKGHSHVYWYRQLPEEGLKFMVYLQKENIIDESGMPKERFSAEFPKEGPSILRIQQVVRGDSAAYFCASSPSRAATALNTEAFFGQGTRLTVV.